Sequencing of this T cell receptor beta chain was carried out in a study of T cells in Graves' hyperthyroidism and ophthalmopathy. This CDR3 has 12 amino acids. CDR1 is DFQATT, CDR2 SNEGSKA, per germline (reference sequence). The CDR3 regions of TCR beta were amplified from RNA transcripts. When the TCR CDR3 underwent first-round RT-PCR, the HTBI primer set was used. TCRdb called the multiplex PCR reads again in MiXCR, with one record for every CDR3 protein. The sample holds roughly 400,000 distinct CDR3 sequences, around a sixth seen once. To note about this clonotype: Given a much more abundant clone one base away, this may be a read error.

The chain carries TRBV20-1 and TRBJ2-5; D may match TRBD1 or TRBD2 (5 bases each). This TCR was sampled from a young woman with Graves' hyperthyroidism that later progressed to Graves' ophthalmopathy. Sequencing was done on a sample of blood. The CDR3 DNA reads TGCAGTGCCGGGACGGACCAAGAGACCCAGTGCTTC. This codes for CSAGTDQETQCF.